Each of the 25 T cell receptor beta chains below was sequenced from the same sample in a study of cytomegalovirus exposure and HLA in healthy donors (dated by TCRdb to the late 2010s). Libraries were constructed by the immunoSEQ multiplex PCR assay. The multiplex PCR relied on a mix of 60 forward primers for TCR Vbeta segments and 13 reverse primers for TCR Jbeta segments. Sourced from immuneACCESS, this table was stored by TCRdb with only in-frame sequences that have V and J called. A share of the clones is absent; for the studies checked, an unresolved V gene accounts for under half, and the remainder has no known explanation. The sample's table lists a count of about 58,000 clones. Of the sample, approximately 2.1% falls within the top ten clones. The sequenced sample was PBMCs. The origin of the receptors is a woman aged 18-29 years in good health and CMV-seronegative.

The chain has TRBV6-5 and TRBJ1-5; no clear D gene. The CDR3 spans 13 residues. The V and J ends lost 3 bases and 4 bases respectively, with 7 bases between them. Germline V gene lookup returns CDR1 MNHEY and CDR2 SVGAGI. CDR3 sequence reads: CASSYALNQPQHF. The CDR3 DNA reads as TGTGCCAGCAGTTATGCCCTAAATCAGCCCCAGCATTTT.

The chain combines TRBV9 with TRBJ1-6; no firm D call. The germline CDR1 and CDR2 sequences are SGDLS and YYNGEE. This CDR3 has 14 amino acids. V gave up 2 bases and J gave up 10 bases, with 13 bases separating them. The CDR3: CASSVRVEESPLHF. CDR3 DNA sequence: TGTGCCAGCAGCGTGAGGGTGGAAGAATCACCCCTCCACTTT.

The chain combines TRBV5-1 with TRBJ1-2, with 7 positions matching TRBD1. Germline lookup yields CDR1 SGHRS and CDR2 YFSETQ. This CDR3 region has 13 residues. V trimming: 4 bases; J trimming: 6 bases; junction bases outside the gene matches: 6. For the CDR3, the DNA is TGCGCCAGCAGCCGCACAGGGGACCATGGCTACACCTTC. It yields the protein CASSRTGDHGYTF.

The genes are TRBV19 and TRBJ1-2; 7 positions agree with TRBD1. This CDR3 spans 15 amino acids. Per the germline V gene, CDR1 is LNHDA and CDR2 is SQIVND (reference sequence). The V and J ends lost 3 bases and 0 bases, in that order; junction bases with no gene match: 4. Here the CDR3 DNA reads TGTGCCAGTAGTATTGGACAGGAAGCTAACTATGGCTACACCTTC. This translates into CASSIGQEANYGYTF.

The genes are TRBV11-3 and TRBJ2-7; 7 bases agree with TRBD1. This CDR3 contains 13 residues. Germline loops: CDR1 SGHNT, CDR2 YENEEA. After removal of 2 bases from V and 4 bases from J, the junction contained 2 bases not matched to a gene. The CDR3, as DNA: TGTGCCAGCAGCTTAAGACAGGGATACGAGCAGTACTTC. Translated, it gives CASSLRQGYEQYF. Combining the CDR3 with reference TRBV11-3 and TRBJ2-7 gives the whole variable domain EAGVVQSPRYKIIEKKQPVAFWCNPISGHNTLYWYLQNLGQGPELLIRYENEEAVDDSQLPKDRFSAERLKGVDSTLKIQPAELGDSAVYLCASSLRQGYEQYFGPGTRLTVT.

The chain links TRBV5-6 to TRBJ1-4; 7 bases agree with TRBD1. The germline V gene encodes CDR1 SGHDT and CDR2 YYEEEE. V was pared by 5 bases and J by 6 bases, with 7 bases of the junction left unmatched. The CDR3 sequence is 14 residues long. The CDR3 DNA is TGTGCCAGCAGGACAGGGTATCGGGATGAAAAACTGTTTTTT. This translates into CASRTGYRDEKLFF.

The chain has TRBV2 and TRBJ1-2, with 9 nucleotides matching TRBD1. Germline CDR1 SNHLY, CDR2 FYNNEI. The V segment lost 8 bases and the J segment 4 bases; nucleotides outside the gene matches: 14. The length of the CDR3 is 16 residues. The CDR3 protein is CASSPGQGRVGYGYTF. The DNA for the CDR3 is TGTGCCAGCTCCCCGGGACAGGGAAGGGTCGGCTATGGCTACACCTTC.

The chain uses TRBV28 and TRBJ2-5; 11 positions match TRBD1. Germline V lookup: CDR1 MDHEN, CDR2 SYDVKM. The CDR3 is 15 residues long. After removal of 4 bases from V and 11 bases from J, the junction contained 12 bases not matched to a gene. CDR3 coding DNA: TGTGCCAGCAGTTCCCTTGGACAGGGGGCTTGGGAGCAGTACTTC. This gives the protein CASSSLGQGAWEQYF.

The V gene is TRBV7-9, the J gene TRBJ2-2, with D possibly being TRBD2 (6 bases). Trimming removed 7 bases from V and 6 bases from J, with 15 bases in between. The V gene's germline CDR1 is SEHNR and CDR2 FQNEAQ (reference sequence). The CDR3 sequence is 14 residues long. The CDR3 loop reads CASTPRDFPGELFF. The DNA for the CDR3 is TGTGCCAGCACCCCACGGGACTTCCCCGGGGAGCTGTTTTTT.

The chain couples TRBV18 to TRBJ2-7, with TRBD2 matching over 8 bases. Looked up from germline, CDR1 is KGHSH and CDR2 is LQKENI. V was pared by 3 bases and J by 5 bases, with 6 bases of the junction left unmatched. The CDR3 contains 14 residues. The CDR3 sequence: CASSPFSGEDEQYF. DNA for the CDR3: TGTGCCAGCTCACCCTTTAGCGGGGAGGACGAGCAGTACTTC.

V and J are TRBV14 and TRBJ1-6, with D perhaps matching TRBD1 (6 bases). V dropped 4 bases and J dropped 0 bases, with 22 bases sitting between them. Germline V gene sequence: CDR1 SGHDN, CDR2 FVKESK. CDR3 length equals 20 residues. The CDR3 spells CASSLTTSAGVSSYNSPLHF. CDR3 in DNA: TGTGCCAGCAGCCTCACCACTTCGGCAGGGGTAAGCTCCTATAATTCACCCCTCCACTTT.

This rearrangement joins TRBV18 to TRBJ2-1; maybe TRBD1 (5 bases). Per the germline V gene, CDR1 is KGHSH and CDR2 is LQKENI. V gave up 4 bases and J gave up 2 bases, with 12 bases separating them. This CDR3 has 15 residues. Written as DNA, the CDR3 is TGTGCCAGCTCACAAAGGGGTTCTACCTACAATGAGCAGTTCTTC. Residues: CASSQRGSTYNEQFF.

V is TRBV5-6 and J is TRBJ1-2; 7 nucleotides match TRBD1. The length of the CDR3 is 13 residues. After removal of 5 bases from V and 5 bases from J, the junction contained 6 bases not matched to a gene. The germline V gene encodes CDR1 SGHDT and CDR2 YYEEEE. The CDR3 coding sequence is TGTGCCAGCAGGACAGGGAGTAGTTATGGCTACACCTTC. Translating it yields CASRTGSSYGYTF.

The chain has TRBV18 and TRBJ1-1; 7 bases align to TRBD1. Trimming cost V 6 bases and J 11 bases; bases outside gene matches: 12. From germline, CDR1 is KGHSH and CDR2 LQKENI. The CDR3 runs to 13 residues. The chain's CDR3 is CASSLEGGSEAFF. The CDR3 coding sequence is TGTGCCAGCTCCCTTGAAGGGGGCTCAGAGGCTTTCTTT.

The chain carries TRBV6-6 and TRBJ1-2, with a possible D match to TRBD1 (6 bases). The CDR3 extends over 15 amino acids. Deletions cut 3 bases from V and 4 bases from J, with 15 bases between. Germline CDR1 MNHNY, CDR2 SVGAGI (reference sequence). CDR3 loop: CASSYLDSPRYGYTF. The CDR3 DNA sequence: TGTGCCAGCAGTTATTTGGACAGCCCCCGCTATGGCTACACCTTC.

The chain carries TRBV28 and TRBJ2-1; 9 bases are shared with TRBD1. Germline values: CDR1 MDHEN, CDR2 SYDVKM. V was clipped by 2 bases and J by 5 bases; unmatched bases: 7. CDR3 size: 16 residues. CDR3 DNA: TGTGCCAGCAGTTTACAGGGGACAGGGTCCGACAATGAGCAGTTCTTC. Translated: CASSLQGTGSDNEQFF.

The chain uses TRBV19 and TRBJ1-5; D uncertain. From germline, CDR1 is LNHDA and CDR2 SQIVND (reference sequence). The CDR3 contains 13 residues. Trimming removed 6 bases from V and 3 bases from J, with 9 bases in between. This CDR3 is CASSFSSNQPQHF. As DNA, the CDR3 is TGTGCCAGTAGCTTCAGTTCCAATCAGCCCCAGCATTTT.

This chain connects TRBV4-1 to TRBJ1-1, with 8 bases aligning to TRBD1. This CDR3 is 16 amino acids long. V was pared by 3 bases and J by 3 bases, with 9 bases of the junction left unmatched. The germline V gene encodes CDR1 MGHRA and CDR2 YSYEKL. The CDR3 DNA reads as TGCGCCAGCAGCCAGGCAGCCGGGACAGGCCACACTGAAGCTTTCTTT. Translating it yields CASSQAAGTGHTEAFF.

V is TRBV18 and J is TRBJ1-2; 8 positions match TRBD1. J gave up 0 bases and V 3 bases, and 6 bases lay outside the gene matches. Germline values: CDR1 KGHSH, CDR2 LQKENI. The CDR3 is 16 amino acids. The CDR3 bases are TGTGCCAGCTCACCCATCCGGACAGGGTCTAACTATGGCTACACCTTC. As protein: CASSPIRTGSNYGYTF.

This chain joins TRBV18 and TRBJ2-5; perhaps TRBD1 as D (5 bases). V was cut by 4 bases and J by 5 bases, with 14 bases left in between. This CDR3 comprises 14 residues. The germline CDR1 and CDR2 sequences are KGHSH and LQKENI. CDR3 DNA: TGTGCCAGCTCACTTTTTGTAGGGGCGGAGACCCAGTACTTC. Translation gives CASSLFVGAETQYF.

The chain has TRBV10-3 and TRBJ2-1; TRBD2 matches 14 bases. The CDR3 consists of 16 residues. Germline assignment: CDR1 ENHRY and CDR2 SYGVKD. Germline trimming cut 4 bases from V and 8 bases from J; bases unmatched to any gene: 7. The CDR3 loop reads CAISAPTSGGVDEQFF. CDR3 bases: TGTGCCATCAGTGCTCCGACTAGCGGGGGGGTGGATGAGCAGTTCTTC.

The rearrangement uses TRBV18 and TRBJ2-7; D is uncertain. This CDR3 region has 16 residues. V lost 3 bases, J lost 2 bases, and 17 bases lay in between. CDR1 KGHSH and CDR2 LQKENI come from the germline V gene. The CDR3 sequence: CASSPYGAFAAYEQYF. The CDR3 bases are TGTGCCAGCTCACCCTATGGTGCATTTGCCGCCTACGAGCAGTACTTC.

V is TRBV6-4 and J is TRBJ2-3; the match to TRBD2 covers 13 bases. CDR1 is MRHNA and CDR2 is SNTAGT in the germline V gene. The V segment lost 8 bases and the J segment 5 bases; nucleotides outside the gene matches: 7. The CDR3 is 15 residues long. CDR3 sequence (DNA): TGTGCCAGCTCCTGGACTAGCGGGAGTGGAGATACGCAGTATTTT. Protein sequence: CASSWTSGSGDTQYF.

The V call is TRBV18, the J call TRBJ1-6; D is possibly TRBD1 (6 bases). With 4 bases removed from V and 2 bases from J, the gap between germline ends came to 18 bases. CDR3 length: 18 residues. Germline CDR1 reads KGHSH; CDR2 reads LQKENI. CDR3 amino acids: CASSQSPGAVPYNSPLHF. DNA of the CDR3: TGTGCCAGCTCACAAAGTCCAGGGGCGGTCCCCTATAATTCACCCCTCCACTTT.

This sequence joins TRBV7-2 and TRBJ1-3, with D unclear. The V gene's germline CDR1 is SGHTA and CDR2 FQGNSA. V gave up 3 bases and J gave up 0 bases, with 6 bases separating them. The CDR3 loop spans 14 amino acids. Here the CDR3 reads CASSLRSSGNTIYF. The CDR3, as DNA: TGTGCCAGCAGCTTGAGATCCTCTGGAAACACCATATATTTT.